Shown below are 5 T cell receptor beta chains from a single sample sequenced in a study of T cells in Graves' hyperthyroidism and ophthalmopathy. The investigators amplified TCR beta CDR3 regions from RNA transcripts. HTBI primers were used for first-round RT-PCR of the TCR CDR3. In TCRdb, the multiplex PCR reads were re-called with MiXCR into one record per CDR3 protein. The data show a few hundred thousand distinct CDR3 sequences, about 14% seen once. Sample: blood. These receptors originate from a young woman with Graves' ophthalmopathy.

There are many counts of this clonotype. The chain joins TRBV29-1 to TRBJ2-5; possibly TRBD1 or TRBD2 for D (5 bases each). With 4 bases removed from V and 5 bases from J, the gap between germline ends came to 29 bases. CDR1 SQVTM and CDR2 ANQGSEA come from the germline V gene. The CDR3 is made up of 18 amino acids. The chain's CDR3 is CSVVGAHEGSGWKETQYF. The CDR3, as DNA: TGCAGCGTTGTTGGGGCCCACGAGGGGTCAGGTTGGAAGGAGACCCAGTACTTC.

The chain carries TRBV13 and TRBJ2-1; TRBD1 agrees at 7 bases. Trimming at V came to 3 bases and at J to 10 bases, leaving 9 bases not matched to a gene. The CDR3 consists of 14 residues. Germline V lookup: CDR1 PRHDT, CDR2 FYEKMQ (reference sequence). CDR3 sequence reads: CASSFEKGAGEQFF. In nucleotides, the CDR3 is TGTGCCAGCAGCTTCGAAAAGGGGGCTGGGGAGCAGTTCTTC.

This chain connects TRBV2 to TRBJ2-3; a weak D match, TRBD2 (5 bases). CDR1 is SNHLY and CDR2 is FYNNEI in the germline V gene. Trimming shortened V by 4 bases and J by 6 bases, and 8 bases separated the two germline ends. This CDR3 region has 12 residues. CDR3 sequence (DNA): TGTGCCAGCAGTGGAGGGCTCGATACGCAGTATTTT. It specifies CASSGGLDTQYF.

This clonotype was seen repeatedly, ten times or more. The chain carries TRBV19 and TRBJ1-1; D possibly corresponds to TRBD1 (5 bases). The CDR3 has 14 residues. V gave up 1 base and J gave up 4 bases, with 10 bases separating them. CDR1 is LNHDA, CDR2 SQIVND, per germline (reference sequence). The CDR3, as DNA: TGTGCCAGTAGTATAGGGGGGATCGTCACTGAAGCTTTCTTT. Its protein product is CASSIGGIVTEAFF.

This clonotype was recorded at least ten times. The gene calls are TRBV12-3 or TRBV12-4 and TRBJ2-7; D perhaps matches TRBD1 (6 bases). The CDR3 is 14 amino acids. V lost 6 bases, J lost 6 bases, and 18 bases lay in between. CDR3 DNA sequence: TGTGCCAGCAGAGAACAGACAGGATGGGGCGAGCAGTACTTC. Translating gives CASREQTGWGEQYF.